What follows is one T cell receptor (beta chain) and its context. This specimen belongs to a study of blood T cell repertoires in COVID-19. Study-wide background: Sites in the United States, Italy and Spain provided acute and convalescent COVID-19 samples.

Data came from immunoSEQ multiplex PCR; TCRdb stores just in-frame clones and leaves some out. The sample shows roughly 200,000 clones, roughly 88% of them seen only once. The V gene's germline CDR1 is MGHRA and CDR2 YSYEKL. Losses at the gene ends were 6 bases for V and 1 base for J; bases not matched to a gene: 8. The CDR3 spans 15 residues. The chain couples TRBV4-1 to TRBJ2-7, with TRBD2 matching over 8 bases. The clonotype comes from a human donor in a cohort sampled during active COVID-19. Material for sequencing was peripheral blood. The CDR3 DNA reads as TGCGCCAGCAGGGAAAGGACTAGCAGATCCTACGAGCAGTACTTC. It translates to CASRERTSRSYEQYF.